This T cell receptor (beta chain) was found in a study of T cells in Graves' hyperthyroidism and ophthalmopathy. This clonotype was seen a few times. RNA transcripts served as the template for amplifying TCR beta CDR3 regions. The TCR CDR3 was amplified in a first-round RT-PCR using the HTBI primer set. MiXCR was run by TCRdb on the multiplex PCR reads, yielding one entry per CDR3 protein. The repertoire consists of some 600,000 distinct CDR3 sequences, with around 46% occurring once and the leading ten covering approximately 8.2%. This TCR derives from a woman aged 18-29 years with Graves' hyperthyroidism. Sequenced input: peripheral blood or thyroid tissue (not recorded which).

The CDR3 coding sequence is TGTGCCAGCAGCCCACCGGGAGGCTATGGCTACACCTTC. Translation: CASSPPGGYGYTF. The gene calls are TRBV10-3 and TRBJ1-2; D gene ambiguous. This CDR3 spans 13 amino acids. Trimming removed 10 bases from V and 4 bases from J, with 16 bases in between. Germline-derived CDR1 and CDR2 are ENHRY and SYGVKD.